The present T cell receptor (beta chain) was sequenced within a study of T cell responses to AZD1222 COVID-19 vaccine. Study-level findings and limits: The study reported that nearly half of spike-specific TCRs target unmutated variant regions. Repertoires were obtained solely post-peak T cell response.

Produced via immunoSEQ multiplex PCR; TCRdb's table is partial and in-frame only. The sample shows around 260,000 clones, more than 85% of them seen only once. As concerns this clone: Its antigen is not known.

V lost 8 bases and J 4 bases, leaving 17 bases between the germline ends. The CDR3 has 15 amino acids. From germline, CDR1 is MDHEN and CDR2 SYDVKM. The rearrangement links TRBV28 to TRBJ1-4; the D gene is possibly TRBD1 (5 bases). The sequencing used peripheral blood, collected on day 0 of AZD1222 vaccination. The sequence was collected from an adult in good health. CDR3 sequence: CASRGAGAGNEKLFF. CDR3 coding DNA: TGTGCCAGCCGCGGGGCCGGGGCGGGTAATGAAAAACTGTTTTTT.